Each of the 2 T cell receptor beta chains below was sequenced from the same sample in a study of shared clonotypes between healthy human individuals. Produced via immunoSEQ multiplex PCR; TCRdb's table is partial and in-frame only. The data hold fewer than 850,000 clones, with roughly 78% observed a single time. Input material: memory CD4+ T cells sorted from blood. Stated subset: CD45RA-negative fraction. These receptors were taken from a woman between 25 and 40 years old in good health.

This sequence joins TRBV7-6 and TRBJ2-7; D unresolved. The V and J ends lost 2 bases and 4 bases respectively, with 6 bases between them. From germline, CDR1 is SGHVS and CDR2 FNYEAQ. The CDR3 runs to 12 residues. The CDR3 bases are TGTGCCAGCAGCTTATTTCCATACGAGCAGTACTTC. The encoded protein is CASSLFPYEQYF.

This CDR3 is CASSAYMAEGYTF. The CDR3, as DNA: TGTGCCAGCAGCGCCTATATGGCGGAGGGCTACACCTTC. V gene TRBV9 combines with J gene TRBJ1-2; D gene ambiguous. V was trimmed by 3 bases and J by 8 bases, leaving 14 bases between them. Germline CDR1 and CDR2: SGDLS and YYNGEE. CDR3 length equals 13 residues. Full variable domain (outside the CDR3, taken from reference TRBV9 and TRBJ1-2): DSGVTQTPKHLITATGQRVTLRCSPRSGDLSVYWYQQSLDQGLQFLIQYYNGEERAKGNILERFSAQQFPDLHSELNLSSLELGDSALYFCASSAYMAEGYTFGSGTRLTVV.